Below, 27 T cell receptor beta chains from the same sample are listed, as sequenced in a study of CD8 T cells in Susac syndrome. After extraction with the RNeasy kit, about 0.45 to 1 ug of the RNA was reverse transcribed using random hexamers. TCRdb redid the calling of the immunoSEQ multiplex PCR reads with MiXCR, one entry per CDR3 protein. The sample holds 90,000 to 150,000 distinct CDR3 sequences; about 95% are singletons and the top ten take around 0.1%. Sequenced input: CD4+ T cells from PBMCs. Every receptor here comes from a human donor in good health.

This clonotype was found once. One junction end disagrees with the germline gene, perhaps due to a read error. The gene calls are TRBV7-7 and TRBJ2-7; 10 positions agree with TRBD1. This CDR3 region has 14 residues. Germline loops: CDR1 SSHAT, CDR2 FNYEAQ (reference sequence). In DNA, the CDR3 is TGTGCTAGCAGCTTAACCGGACAGGGGGACGAGCAGTACTTC. The encoded protein is CASSLTGQGDEQYF. Looking up the rest from reference TRBV7-7 and TRBJ2-7 gives the full variable domain: GAGVSQSPRYKVTKRGQDVTLRCDPISSHATLYWYQQALGQGPEFLTYFNYEAQPDKSGLPSDRFSAERPEGSISTLTIQRTEQRDSAMYRCASSLTGQGDEQYFGPGTRLTVT.

The rearrangement links TRBV18 to TRBJ2-4; perhaps TRBD2 as D (5 bases). The CDR3 sequence is 19 residues long. Looked up from germline, CDR1 is KGHSH and CDR2 is LQKENI. The V and J ends lost 5 bases and 1 base respectively, with 24 bases between them. CDR3 sequence (DNA): TGTGCCAGCTCATTATTGGCCGACACGGGGATTGGGGCCAAAAACATTCAGTACTTC. It codes for CASSLLADTGIGAKNIQYF.

The CDR3 region is CASSSRDSANEKLFF. The DNA for the CDR3 is TGTGCCAGCAGCTCGAGGGACAGTGCAAATGAAAAACTGTTTTTT. The rearrangement joins TRBV7-9 to TRBJ1-4, with 7 bases fitting TRBD1. J lost 5 bases, V lost 4 bases, and 7 bases had no gene match. Looked up from germline, CDR1 is SEHNR and CDR2 is FQNEAQ (reference sequence). The CDR3 sequence is 15 residues long.

The V call is TRBV12-3 or TRBV12-4, the J call TRBJ1-2, with 7 bases matching TRBD1. The CDR3 runs 14 residues. V was pared by 3 bases and J by 2 bases, with 3 bases of the junction left unmatched. CDR3 in DNA: TGTGCCAGCAGTTTCGGGACAGCCAACTATGGCTACACCTTC. As protein: CASSFGTANYGYTF.

This clonotype was detected once. The chain links TRBV4-3 to TRBJ1-2; D possibly corresponds to TRBD1 (5 bases). The CDR3 loop spans 15 amino acids. The ends were cut back, 4 bases at V and 8 bases at J, with 20 bases in the middle. Germline V gives CDR1 LGHNA, CDR2 YSLEER. The CDR3 loop is CASSLATARGTGYTF. CDR3 bases: TGCGCCAGCAGCCTGGCGACAGCCCGGGGTACCGGCTACACCTTC.

The chain employs TRBV2 and TRBJ1-2, with D unresolved. The V end lost 4 bases, the J end lost 1 base, and 7 bases lay between the germline ends. The CDR3 extends over 13 amino acids. The germline V gene encodes CDR1 SNHLY and CDR2 FYNNEI. The CDR3 nucleotides are TGTGCCAGCAGTGTAGAAATTAACTATGGCTACACCTTC. Protein product: CASSVEINYGYTF.

This clonotype showed up just a few times. The chain uses TRBV6-1 and TRBJ2-1; 7 bases are a match to TRBD2. The V segment lost 8 bases and the J segment 7 bases; nucleotides outside the gene matches: 8. The CDR3 runs to 13 residues. The germline CDR1 and CDR2 sequences are MNHNS and SASEGT. Here the CDR3 DNA reads TGTGCCAGCGACCGGGGGGATTCAAATGAGCAGTTCTTC. Translating it yields CASDRGDSNEQFF.

The CDR3 sequence is CATSDQNQPQHF. The CDR3 DNA reads as TGTGCCACCAGTGATCAAAATCAGCCCCAGCATTTT. This chain connects TRBV24-1 to TRBJ1-5; no clear D. V was pared by 3 bases and J by 4 bases, with 3 bases between. The CDR3 has 12 residues. Germline loops: CDR1 KGHDR, CDR2 SFDVKD.

This chain links TRBV19 with TRBJ2-1, with 8 bases fitting TRBD1. Trimming removed 1 base from V and 6 bases from J; junction bases left unmatched: 2. Germline values: CDR1 LNHDA, CDR2 SQIVND (reference sequence). CDR3 length: 14 amino acids. The CDR3 loop reads CASSIGTGRNEQFF. The CDR3 DNA reads as TGTGCCAGTAGTATAGGGACAGGGCGCAATGAGCAGTTCTTC.

This clonotype has more than one count but fewer than ten. The gene calls are TRBV3-1 and TRBJ2-7; D call uncertain. The CDR3 length is 12 residues. Germline V CDR1 and CDR2: LGHDT, YNNKEL (reference sequence). The ends were cut back, 2 bases at V and 3 bases at J, with 5 bases in the middle. The CDR3, as DNA: TGTGCCAGCAGCCAACGGAACTACGAGCAGTACTTC. Its protein product is CASSQRNYEQYF.

The V gene is TRBV28, the J gene TRBJ2-7; unclear D gene. In germline, CDR1 is MDHEN, CDR2 SYDVKM. Trimming stripped 3 bases from V and 3 bases from J, with 6 bases between. This CDR3 comprises 12 residues. The CDR3 DNA follows: TGTGCCAGCAGTTTGTTAGACTACGAGCAGTACTTC. Protein: CASSLLDYEQYF.

The rearrangement uses TRBV7-2 and TRBJ1-5; D may be TRBD1 (6 bases). CDR1 is SGHTA and CDR2 is FQGNSA in the germline V gene. Between the trimmed V and J ends, which lost 4 bases and 4 bases, there was a span of 14 bases. CDR3 size: 15 residues. The CDR3 here is CASSSHVQGNQPQHF. CDR3 DNA sequence: TGTGCCAGCAGCTCTCACGTACAGGGTAATCAGCCCCAGCATTTT.

The chain combines TRBV20-1 with TRBJ2-1; the match to TRBD2 covers 7 bases. V lost 3 bases and J lost 8; bases outside the gene matches: 10. CDR1 is DFQATT, CDR2 SNEGSKA, per germline (reference sequence). CDR3 length equals 14 residues. In DNA, the CDR3 is TGCAGTGCTAGGGCCAGCGGGATGGTGGATGAGCAGTTCTTC. It is translated as CSARASGMVDEQFF.

This rearrangement joins TRBV30 to TRBJ2-2; 10 bases agree with TRBD1. CDR3 length: 14 amino acids. V lost 1 base and J lost 6; bases outside the gene matches: 2. Germline V gene data show CDR1 as GTSNPN and CDR2 as SVGIG (reference sequence). For the CDR3, the DNA is TGTGCCTGGAGTGGACAGGGGGCTTCCGGGGAGCTGTTTTTT. Translating it yields CAWSGQGASGELFF. Supplemented by reference TRBV30 and TRBJ2-2, the full variable domain reads SQTIHQWPATLVQPVGSPLSLECTVEGTSNPNLYWYRQAAGRGLQLLFYSVGIGQISSEVPQNLSASRPQDRQFILSSKKLLLSDSGFYLCAWSGQGASGELFFGEGSRLTVL.

This sequence joins TRBV5-1 and TRBJ2-7; unclear D gene. The CDR3 has 15 amino acids. Between the trimmed V and J ends, which lost 2 bases and 1 base, there was a span of 13 bases. The germline V gene has CDR1 SGHRS and CDR2 YFSETQ. The CDR3 DNA reads as TGCGCCAGCAGCTTTTACGGACCCTCTTCCTACGAGCAGTACTTC. It encodes CASSFYGPSSYEQYF. Full variable domain (rest looked up from reference TRBV5-1 and TRBJ2-7): KAGVTQTPRYLIKTRGQQVTLSCSPISGHRSVSWYQQTPGQGLQFLFEYFSETQRNKGNFPGRFSGRQFSNSRSEMNVSTLELGDSALYLCASSFYGPSSYEQYFGPGTRLTVT.

The gene calls are TRBV21-1 and TRBJ1-1; whether TRBD1, the table's D call, matches the DNA was not checked. TRBV21-1 is termed a pseudogene. The CDR3 is 16 residues long. The DNA of the CDR3 is TGTGCCAGCAGCAAAGTCAGGGGCGCTTCGAACACTGAAGCTTTCTTT. This translates into CASSKVRGASNTEAFF.

In DNA form, the CDR3 reads TGTGCCAGTAGTATACCCGGGGGGGCCGGAGGCTACACCTTC. It is translated as CASSIPGGAGGYTF. The V gene is TRBV19, the J gene TRBJ1-2; the D gene is possibly TRBD1 (6 bases). Germline V CDR1 and CDR2: LNHDA, SQIVND (reference sequence). V was cut by 2 bases and J by 8 bases, with 15 bases left in between. The length of the CDR3 is 14 residues.

This chain joins TRBV11-2 and TRBJ1-5; D is possibly TRBD1 (5 bases). Germline-derived CDR1 and CDR2 are SGHAT and FQNNGV. Trimming took 4 bases from V and 12 from J, leaving 16 bases between them. The CDR3 sequence is 13 residues long. CDR3 DNA sequence: TGTGCCAGCAGCTGGGGCTCCCTAGGGGTCCAGCATTTT. Translated, it gives CASSWGSLGVQHF.

The chain is built from TRBV12-3 or TRBV12-4 and TRBJ1-5; no clear D. V lost 5 bases to trimming and J lost 2 bases, with 13 bases between them. The CDR3 runs to 15 residues. The CDR3 spells CASSPDGLGNQPQHF. CDR3 DNA: TGTGCCAGCAGTCCCGACGGCCTGGGCAATCAGCCCCAGCATTTT.

This chain links TRBV20-1 with TRBJ2-3, with D possibly being TRBD2 (6 bases). Germline-derived CDR1 and CDR2 are DFQATT and SNEGSKA (reference sequence). CDR3 size: 12 residues. Trimming stripped 5 bases from V and 5 bases from J, with 11 bases between. The CDR3 reads CSAGGGRDTQYF. CDR3 bases: TGCAGTGCTGGGGGAGGCAGAGATACGCAGTATTTT.

The rearrangement uses TRBV7-9 and TRBJ2-7; no clear D. Trimming shortened V by 4 bases and J by 2 bases, and 9 bases separated the two germline ends. Per the germline V gene, CDR1 is SEHNR and CDR2 is FQNEAQ (reference sequence). The CDR3 runs 13 residues. The CDR3 DNA sequence: TGTGCCAGCAGCTGGAACGAACCCTACGAGCAGTACTTC. It encodes CASSWNEPYEQYF.

The DNA for the CDR3 is TGTGCCAGCAGCTGGGGGACAGGGGGCGGCGAGCAGTACTTC. Translating gives CASSWGTGGGEQYF. The chain links TRBV5-5 to TRBJ2-7; 12 bases match TRBD1. The length of the CDR3 is 14 residues. CDR1 is SGHKS, CDR2 YYEKEE, per germline (reference sequence). Trimming cost V 3 bases and J 6 bases; bases outside gene matches: 4.

The chain links TRBV7-8 to TRBJ2-3, with D perhaps TRBD1 (5 bases). The CDR3 is made up of 15 amino acids. Trimming shortened V by 5 bases and J by 2 bases, and 14 bases separated the two germline ends. CDR1 SGHVS and CDR2 FQNEAQ come from the germline V gene. This chain's CDR3 is CASSPSRQITDTQYF. The CDR3 DNA reads TGTGCCAGCAGCCCAAGCCGACAGATCACAGATACGCAGTATTTT.

The J gene is TRBJ1-6, the V gene TRBV6-2 or TRBV6-3, with D possibly matching TRBD1 (6 bases). The CDR3 runs to 14 residues. Germline values: CDR1 MNHEY, CDR2 SVGEGT. The germline V and J ends were trimmed by 6 bases and 8 bases, with 14 bases remaining between them. The CDR3 sequence is CASRIPGQHSPLHF. The CDR3, as DNA: TGTGCCAGCAGAATACCGGGACAACATTCACCCCTCCACTTT.

CDR3 nucleotides: TGCGCCAGCAGCCGGCGGGGGAGGGGGGGCACAGATACGCAGTATTTT. Protein product: CASSRRGRGGTDTQYF. The V and J genes are TRBV4-3 and TRBJ2-3; weak D call: TRBD2 (7 bases). The CDR3 covers 16 residues. Germline V lookup: CDR1 LGHNA, CDR2 YSLEER. V dropped 4 bases and J dropped 1 base, with 15 bases sitting between them.

V and J are TRBV6-2 or TRBV6-3 and TRBJ1-2; TRBD1 is a possible D gene (5 bases). With 0 bases removed from V and 5 bases from J, the gap between germline ends came to 10 bases. CDR1 and CDR2 from the germline V gene are MNHEY and SVGEGT. CDR3 size: 14 residues. CDR3 coding DNA: TGTGCCAGCAGTTACTCACAGGACCCTTATGGCTACACCTTC. It translates to CASSYSQDPYGYTF.

The V call is TRBV7-2, the J call TRBJ2-4; 8 nucleotides match TRBD2. V gave up 4 bases and J gave up 6 bases; unmatched junction bases: 8. Germline CDR1 and CDR2: SGHTA and FQGNSA. The CDR3 length is 15 residues. The CDR3 loop reads CASSSLRGLGNIQYF. As DNA, the CDR3 is TGTGCCAGCAGCTCATTAAGGGGACTAGGAAACATTCAGTACTTC. Filled out from reference TRBV7-2 and TRBJ2-4, the complete variable domain reads GAGVSQSPSNKVTEKGKDVELRCDPISGHTALYWYRQSLGQGLEFLIYFQGNSAPDKSGLPSDRFSAERTGGSVSTLTIQRTQQEDSAVYLCASSSLRGLGNIQYFGAGTRLSVL.